The 14 T cell receptor beta chains given below trace back to one sample, sequenced in a study of T cells in women clearing cervical HPV infection. Repertoires were generated with immunoSEQ multiplex PCR, while TCRdb's copy carries only in-frame clones and drops some. The sample has tens of thousands of clones, and its top ten clones hold more than 0.8%. Sequenced material: blood buffy coat. Receptors were obtained from a woman between 18 and 75 years old with a cervical HPV16 infection that either progressed to CIN3+ or cleared (not recorded which).

In the case of this clone: The DNA ends 3 residues before the CDR3 does, and the rest of the CDR3 is filled in from the germline J gene. V and J are TRBV2 and TRBJ1-1, with D possibly TRBD1 on 5 matching bases. V dropped 6 bases and J dropped 0 bases, with 14 bases sitting between them. The CDR3 has 15 amino acids. Per the germline V gene, CDR1 is SNHLY and CDR2 is FYNNEI. The CDR3 bases that were read are TGTGCCAGCAGGAAAGACAGAATCATGAACACTGAA. Its translation is CASRKDRIMNTE. The full CDR3 protein reads CASRKDRIMNTEAFF.

The sequenced part of the CDR3 DNA is TGTGCCAGCAGCTTAGAGGACAGAACCTACGAG. Protein sequence: CASSLEDRTYE. The whole CDR3 is CASSLEDRTYEQYF. The chain is built from TRBV11-2 and TRBJ2-7; perhaps TRBD1 as D (6 bases). The DNA ends 3 residues before the CDR3 does, and the rest of the CDR3 is filled in from the germline J gene. CDR1 is SGHAT and CDR2 is FQNNGV in the germline V gene. The V end lost 0 bases, the J end lost 2 bases, and 8 bases lay between the germline ends. The CDR3 is made up of 14 amino acids. Full variable domain (outside the CDR3, taken from reference TRBV11-2 and TRBJ2-7): EAGVAQSPRYKIIEKRQSVAFWCNPISGHATLYWYQQILGQGPKLLIQFQNNGVVDDSQLPKDRFSAERLKGVDSTLKIQPAKLEDSAVYLCASSLEDRTYEQYFGPGTRLTVT.

On this clone itself: With the read ending 3 residues before the CDR3 end, the germline J gene is used to fill in that end. Other DNA sequences in the same sample also yield this CDR3. The J gene is TRBJ1-3, the V gene TRBV2, with D maybe TRBD1 (6 bases). CDR1 and CDR2 (germline): SNHLY, FYNNEI. The CDR3 loop spans 16 amino acids. The V and J ends lost 6 bases and 0 bases respectively, with 15 bases between them. Incomplete CDR3 DNA: TGTGCCAGCAGCCAGGCAGGGGTAAACTCTGGAAACACC. Translation gives CASSQAGVNSGNT. From start to end, the CDR3 is CASSQAGVNSGNTIYF.

As to this clone: The read ends 3 residues early relative to the CDR3; the germline J gene fills the gap. The chain employs TRBV5-1 and TRBJ2-7, with TRBD1 matching 11 bases. The CDR3 consists of 17 residues. Looked up from germline, CDR1 is SGHRS and CDR2 is YFSETQ. The V segment lost 0 bases and the J segment 3 bases; nucleotides outside the gene matches: 8. The CDR3 loop is CASSLGPTGTGGYEQYF. The CDR3 DNA, read in part, is TGCGCCAGCAGCTTGGGTCCCACCGGGACAGGGGGCTACGAG.

About this clone itself: The read gets to within 3 residues of the CDR3 end, and the germline J gene fills in the rest. V and J are TRBV7-2 and TRBJ1-4; unclear D gene. Germline V lookup: CDR1 SGHTA, CDR2 FQGNSA. The CDR3 loop spans 13 amino acids. CDR3 protein: CASSSNPVSPLFF. CDR3 DNA (partial): TGTGCCAGCAGCTCAAATCCAGTTTCACCA.

In the case of this clone: The sequenced fragment ends 3 residues before the CDR3 boundary, so the rest is inferred from the germline J gene. The chain has TRBV12-3 or TRBV12-4 and TRBJ2-7; 12 bases are shared with TRBD2. There are 13 residues in the CDR3. Germline trimming cut 6 bases from V and 5 bases from J; bases unmatched to any gene: 2. The DNA read from the CDR3 is TGTGCCAGCAGGACTAGCGGGGGCCACGAG. As protein: CASRTSGGHE. In full, the CDR3 reads CASRTSGGHEQYF.

In the case of this clone: The read finishes 3 residues shy of the CDR3 end, and the germline J gene is used to complete it. This chain connects TRBV19 to TRBJ2-2; TRBD2 aligns across 9 bases. This CDR3 region has 16 residues. Germline CDR1 is LNHDA and CDR2 is SQIVND (reference sequence). J gave up 4 bases and V 3 bases, and 6 bases lay outside the gene matches. The CDR3 spells CASSIGLAGITGELFF. Incomplete CDR3 DNA: TGTGCCAGTAGTATCGGCCTAGCGGGGATCACCGGGGAG. Full variable domain (outside the CDR3, taken from reference TRBV19 and TRBJ2-2): DGGITQSPKYLFRKEGQNVTLSCEQNLNHDAMYWYRQDPGQGLRLIYYSQIVNDFQKGDIAEGYSVSREKKESFPLTVTSAQKNPTAFYLCASSIGLAGITGELFFGEGSRLTVL.

Worth noting for this clone: The CDR3 end lies 3 residues beyond the end of the read and is filled in from the germline J gene. The chain recombines TRBV18 with TRBJ2-7; the D gene is possibly TRBD2 (7 bases). Per the germline V gene, CDR1 is KGHSH and CDR2 is LQKENI. The CDR3 extends over 15 amino acids. Trimming took off 1 base at V and 0 bases at J, with 10 bases between the two ends. The CDR3: CASSPQGGSSYEQYF. The part of the CDR3 DNA that was read is TGTGCCAGCTCACCACAGGGGGGGAGCTCCTACGAG.

Details on this clone: At one end, the junction sequence differs from germline, possibly due to a read error. The read comes to an end 3 residues before the CDR3 does, leaving the germline J gene to fill in the end. The chain combines TRBV19 with TRBJ2-2; D might be TRBD2 (6 bases). The CDR3 runs 12 residues. The germline V gene has CDR1 LNHDA and CDR2 SQIVND (reference sequence). The CDR3 protein is CASSMGRTPLFF. The sequenced part of the CDR3 DNA is TGTGCCAGCAGTATGGGGAGGACACCG.

A word on this clone: The read ends 3 residues before the CDR3 terminus; that terminus is restored from the germline J gene. V and J are TRBV6-4 and TRBJ2-5; 10 bases match TRBD2. Looked up from germline, CDR1 is MRHNA and CDR2 is SNTAGT. Losses at the gene ends were 0 bases for V and 0 bases for J; bases not matched to a gene: 1. The CDR3 is 16 residues long. The part of the CDR3 DNA that was read is TGTGCCAGCAGTGACTCTAGCGGGGGGTACCAAGAGACC. Translating gives CASSDSSGGYQET. The CDR3, in full, reads CASSDSSGGYQETQYF.

A word on this clone: The read ends 3 residues early relative to the CDR3; the germline J gene fills the gap. The chain joins TRBV7-9 to TRBJ1-4; no clear D gene. The CDR3 runs 14 residues. The germline gives CDR1 SEHNR, CDR2 FQNEAQ (reference sequence). With 5 bases removed from V and 7 bases from J, the gap between germline ends came to 14 bases. The CDR3 spells CASSHSGFGEKLFF. CDR3 DNA (partial): TGTGCCAGCAGCCACAGTGGATTTGGTGAAAAA.

The sequenced CDR3 bases are TGTGCCAGCACCCATAGCGGGGGAGGCCTCCTCGAG. Encoded protein: CASTHSGGGLLE. The whole CDR3 is CASTHSGGGLLEQYF. This rearrangement joins TRBV6-2 or TRBV6-3 to TRBJ2-7, with 9 bases identical to TRBD2. The CDR3 extends 3 residues past the end of the read, so its final part is completed from the germline J gene. This CDR3 region has 15 residues. Unmatched junction bases numbered 13, after V lost 7 bases and J lost 6 bases. Looked up from germline, CDR1 is MNHEY and CDR2 is SVGEGT.

Notes on this clone: The CDR3 end falls 3 residues outside the read, so it is completed with the germline J gene. This chain links TRBV5-6 with TRBJ2-5; tentatively, D is TRBD2 (6 bases). This CDR3 contains 12 residues. V lost 0 bases and J 7 bases, leaving 7 bases between the germline ends. CDR1 is SGHDT and CDR2 is YYEEEE in the germline V gene. The sequenced CDR3 bases are TGTGCCAGCAGCTTGGTGGAGGGGACC. Translating it yields CASSLVEGT. The entire CDR3 protein is CASSLVEGTQYF.

Notes on this clone: Read data end 3 residues before the CDR3 end; the end is taken from the germline J gene. The chain employs TRBV7-2 and TRBJ2-3; TRBD2 matches 9 bases. This CDR3 comprises 15 residues. With 5 bases clipped from V and 7 bases from J, the junction kept 10 bases outside the gene matches. The V gene's germline CDR1 is SGHTA and CDR2 FQGNSA. The CDR3 protein is CASSPSGTSSHTQYF. Partial CDR3 DNA: TGTGCCAGCAGCCCTAGCGGGACTAGCTCACATACG.